This T cell receptor (beta chain) was identified during a study of blood T cell repertoires in COVID-19. About the research overall: The United States, Italy and Spain supplied acute and convalescent COVID-19 samples. T cells, B-cell-depleted T cells, or PBMCs provided the cDNA or gDNA that served as material.

This clone occurred once. Produced via immunoSEQ multiplex PCR; TCRdb's table is partial and in-frame only. Of under 400,000 clones listed, approximately 88% were seen once; the top ten hold 1.5% to 2%. One Seattle source followed patients from active infection through their disease course. The V end lost 5 bases, the J end lost 5 bases, and 14 bases lay between the germline ends. The CDR3 is made up of 14 amino acids. CDR1 is SGHRS and CDR2 is YFSETQ in the germline V gene. The rearrangement links TRBV5-1 to TRBJ2-1, with D maybe TRBD1 (5 bases). The sequencing input was peripheral blood. This receptor was taken from a woman under 40 with COVID-19, enrolled during active disease. CDR3 protein: CASSKRLTDNEQFF. CDR3 sequence (DNA): TGCGCCAGCAGTAAAAGGTTGACAGACAATGAGCAGTTCTTC.